The 29 T cell receptor beta chains below all came from one sample that was sequenced in a study of human T cells and chemical hapten exposure. TCRdb used MiXCR to reprocess the RACE reads, holding one entry per CDR3 protein. The table has roughly 200,000 distinct CDR3 sequences, around 20% seen once. Time point denoted: patch test 1, 2 weeks after DPC sensitization. Specified treatment: therapeutic diphenylcyclopropenone sensitization with weekly scalp DPC. Here the sequenced sample was whole blood, taken in connection with sensitization to the hapten diphenylcyclopropenone (DPC). The source is a woman aged 50 to 60 with alopecia areata. Some clones in this sample may be carry-over from other donors' samples.

This clonotype was counted a few times. The V gene is TRBV2, the J gene TRBJ1-1; a weak D match, TRBD1 (6 bases). The germline V gene has CDR1 SNHLY and CDR2 FYNNEI. Deletions cut 4 bases from V and 11 bases from J, with 23 bases between. The length of the CDR3 is 15 residues. CDR3 in DNA: TGTGCCAGCAGTGGAACAGGGAACATCCTTGAATGGGCTTTCTTT. Protein product: CASSGTGNILEWAFF.

This clonotype was seen only a few times. The chain combines TRBV20-1 with TRBJ2-7, with D perhaps TRBD2 (6 bases). The germline V and J ends were trimmed by 6 bases and 0 bases, with 9 bases remaining between them. The CDR3 contains 12 residues. Germline CDR1 DFQATT, CDR2 SNEGSKA (reference sequence). The CDR3 DNA follows: TGCAGTGCCCCGACTAGCTCCTACGAGCAGTACTTC. Translated, it gives CSAPTSSYEQYF.

This clonotype has more than one count but fewer than ten. This sequence joins TRBV5-1 and TRBJ2-1; no firm D call. The CDR3 length is 11 residues. The V gene's germline CDR1 is SGHRS and CDR2 YFSETQ. V was clipped by 4 bases and J by 6 bases, with 5 bases between them. This chain's CDR3 is CASSGRNEQFF. The CDR3 DNA follows: TGCGCCAGCAGCGGGCGCAATGAGCAGTTCTTC.

The chain has TRBV2 and TRBJ1-2; D is ambiguous. CDR3 length: 14 residues. The germline gives CDR1 SNHLY, CDR2 FYNNEI. The germline V and J ends were trimmed by 7 bases and 6 bases, with 18 bases remaining between them. DNA of the CDR3: TGTGCCAGCAACCGAGACACCTCTCTGAATGGCTACACCTTC. It codes for CASNRDTSLNGYTF.

This sequence joins TRBV4-2 and TRBJ1-1; maybe TRBD1 (5 bases). V was cut by 0 bases and J by 4 bases, with 15 bases left in between. Germline CDR1 and CDR2: LGHNA and YNFKEQ. There are 16 residues in the CDR3. CDR3 nucleotides: TGTGCCAGCAGCCAAGATCGGGGGTTTAGGGGCACTGAAGCTTTCTTT. Protein sequence: CASSQDRGFRGTEAFF.

This clonotype was counted a few times. This chain connects TRBV2 to TRBJ1-1; D unclear. Between the trimmed V and J ends, which lost 4 bases and 4 bases, there was a span of 4 bases. The germline V gene has CDR1 SNHLY and CDR2 FYNNEI. CDR3 length equals 11 residues. The DNA of the CDR3 is TGTGCCAGCAGTGGGGGCACTGAAGCTTTCTTT. This codes for CASSGGTEAFF.

In its sample, this clonotype was seen a few times. V gene TRBV7-9 combines with J gene TRBJ1-6, with D perhaps matching TRBD1 (6 bases). The CDR3 spans 16 residues. The V end was cut by 6 bases, the J end by 8 bases, with 20 bases between. Per germline, CDR1 SEHNR and CDR2 FQNEAQ (reference sequence). In DNA, the CDR3 is TGTGCCAGCAGGAAAAAGGGGGGCCAGTCTGATTCACCCCTCCACTTT. Translated, it gives CASRKKGGQSDSPLHF.

This clonotype has more than one count but fewer than ten. V is TRBV20-1 and J is TRBJ2-1; TRBD2 matches at 11 bases. V shed 1 base, J shed 5 bases, and the junction held 7 bases outside the gene matches. The CDR3 is made up of 16 amino acids. In germline, CDR1 is DFQATT, CDR2 SNEGSKA (reference sequence). The CDR3, as DNA: TGCAGTGCTAGAGCCCCACTAGCGGGAGTCGACAATGAGCAGTTCTTC. This translates into CSARAPLAGVDNEQFF.

The CDR3 sequence: CSAAGAGDYEQYF. The CDR3 DNA reads as TGCAGTGCTGCGGGAGCGGGCGACTACGAGCAGTACTTC. This chain connects TRBV20-1 to TRBJ2-7, with 7 positions matching TRBD2. The V segment lost 5 bases and the J segment 3 bases; nucleotides outside the gene matches: 7. The CDR3 runs to 13 residues. From germline, CDR1 is DFQATT and CDR2 SNEGSKA (reference sequence).

The genes are TRBV20-1 and TRBJ1-4, with a tentative D call TRBD1 (5 bases). Trimming took off 1 base at V and 7 bases at J, with 13 bases between the two ends. Germline CDR1 is DFQATT and CDR2 is SNEGSKA (reference sequence). CDR3 length: 14 amino acids. Written as DNA, the CDR3 is TGCAGTGCTAGAGTGGGGGTAGGAGGTGAAAAACTGTTTTTT. Translated, it gives CSARVGVGGEKLFF.

The rearrangement joins TRBV7-2 to TRBJ2-1, with D possibly matching TRBD1 (6 bases). The V and J ends lost 2 bases and 7 bases respectively, with 12 bases between them. The CDR3 totals 14 residues. Germline CDR1 is SGHTA and CDR2 is FQGNSA. CDR3 DNA sequence: TGTGCCAGCAGCTTACAAAGCGACAGGAATGAGCAGTTCTTC. This translates into CASSLQSDRNEQFF.

Only a few counts were recorded for this clonotype. The CDR3 DNA is TGTGCCAGCAGCCTGGGACTAGCGAGAAGAGGGACGCAGTATTTT. This translates into CASSLGLARRGTQYF. The chain links TRBV11-2 to TRBJ2-3; 10 bases fit TRBD2. The CDR3 has 15 amino acids. The V gene's germline CDR1 is SGHAT and CDR2 FQNNGV. Trimming took 5 bases from V and 9 from J; bases not matched to a gene: 11.

This clonotype occurred a few times. The chain couples TRBV5-1 to TRBJ1-1, with a possible D match to TRBD1 (5 bases). This CDR3 is built from 15 residues. Germline V CDR1 and CDR2: SGHRS, YFSETQ. V lost 0 bases and J lost 4, with 13 bases in between. CDR3 DNA sequence: TGCGCCAGCAGCTTGGAATTGGGGGTGCCCACTGAAGCTTTCTTT. Protein: CASSLELGVPTEAFF.

This clonotype was observed a handful of times. The chain employs TRBV9 and TRBJ2-3, with D possibly TRBD2 on 5 matching bases. This CDR3 comprises 14 residues. Germline values: CDR1 SGDLS, CDR2 YYNGEE. V shed 5 bases and J shed 4 bases, with 14 bases lying between them. This CDR3 reads CASSRGNSPDTQYF. The CDR3 nucleotides read TGTGCCAGCAGTAGAGGGAACTCCCCAGATACGCAGTATTTT.

The chain employs TRBV11-2 and TRBJ2-5; 10 bases agree with TRBD1. Per germline, CDR1 SGHAT and CDR2 FQNNGV. J gave up 5 bases and V 0 bases, and 6 bases lay outside the gene matches. The CDR3 extends over 16 amino acids. CDR3 sequence (DNA): TGTGCCAGCAGCTTAGAGAGGGACAGGGGTTGGGAGACCCAGTACTTC. This sequence encodes CASSLERDRGWETQYF.

The chain employs TRBV3-1 and TRBJ2-7; 8 nucleotides align to TRBD2. CDR1 and CDR2 (germline): LGHDT, YNNKEL (reference sequence). The CDR3 runs to 14 residues. Losses at the gene ends were 3 bases for V and 5 bases for J; bases not matched to a gene: 6. The CDR3 loop is CASSQLLAGDEQYF. In nucleotides, the CDR3 is TGTGCCAGCAGCCAGTTGCTAGCGGGCGACGAGCAGTACTTC.

This rearrangement joins TRBV6-7 to TRBJ1-2, with D perhaps TRBD1 (6 bases). TRBV6-7 is recorded as an ORF, its role being uncertain. V was cut by 7 bases and J by 3 bases, with 15 bases left in between. The CDR3 is made up of 14 amino acids. The CDR3 reads CASTVNEGDYGYTF. DNA for the CDR3: TGTGCCAGCACCGTTAATGAGGGGGACTATGGCTACACCTTC.

V gene TRBV5-1 combines with J gene TRBJ1-5; TRBD1 aligns across 9 bases. Germline-derived CDR1 and CDR2 are SGHRS and YFSETQ. V dropped 0 bases and J dropped 5; count of bases not matched to a gene: 3. The CDR3 contains 15 residues. The CDR3 is CASSLEGQGDQPQHF. The DNA for the CDR3 is TGCGCCAGCAGCTTGGAGGGACAGGGCGATCAGCCCCAGCATTTT.

For this clonotype: Its ends do not fully match the called genes, so a read error is possible. V is TRBV11-3 and J is TRBJ2-2, with 13 positions matching TRBD2. The germline gives CDR1 SGHNT, CDR2 YENEEA. This CDR3 region has 19 residues. CDR3 residues: CVSSRSGLAGAGGTGELFF. The DNA for the CDR3 is TGTGTCAGCAGCCGGTCAGGACTAGCGGGAGCCGGAGGGACCGGGGAGCTGTTTTTT.

At least ten counts were recorded for this clonotype. The chain couples TRBV25-1 to TRBJ2-1; 8 nucleotides align to TRBD2. J was trimmed by 8 bases and V by 3 bases; bases with no gene match: 9. Germline V gives CDR1 MGHDK, CDR2 SYGVNS. The length of the CDR3 is 15 residues. The CDR3 DNA reads TGTGCCAGCAGTGACACCAGCGGGAGTTACTATGAGCAGTTCTTC. It codes for CASSDTSGSYYEQFF.

This clonotype was observed a few times. The rearrangement joins TRBV4-1 to TRBJ2-7, with 9 nucleotides matching TRBD1. The CDR3 contains 14 residues. J was trimmed by 3 bases and V by 2 bases; bases with no gene match: 2. CDR1 is MGHRA, CDR2 YSYEKL, per germline. The CDR3 here is CASSQPGQGYEQYF. In DNA form, the CDR3 reads TGCGCCAGCAGCCAACCGGGACAGGGCTACGAGCAGTACTTC.

The CDR3 spells CASSSRAGWYEQYF. The DNA for the CDR3 is TGCGCCAGCTCTTCACGGGCAGGGTGGTACGAGCAGTACTTC. The chain is built from TRBV5-1 and TRBJ2-7; a possible D gene is TRBD1 (5 bases). The germline CDR1 and CDR2 sequences are SGHRS and YFSETQ. This CDR3 is 14 amino acids long. Trimming stripped 7 bases from V and 4 bases from J, with 18 bases between.

This chain connects TRBV15 to TRBJ2-7; 7 positions match TRBD2. CDR1 is LNHNV and CDR2 is YYDKDF in the germline V gene (reference sequence). The J segment lost 6 bases and the V segment lost 0 bases, leaving 8 bases of the junction unmatched. The CDR3 extends over 15 amino acids. The CDR3 reads CATSRDRSVAGEQYF. Written as DNA, the CDR3 is TGTGCCACCAGCAGAGATCGATCGGTAGCGGGCGAGCAGTACTTC.

This clonotype has just a few counts. This chain links TRBV10-3 with TRBJ2-2, with a possible D match to TRBD2 (6 bases). CDR3 length: 14 amino acids. From germline, CDR1 is ENHRY and CDR2 SYGVKD. Deletions cut 3 bases from V and 4 bases from J, with 9 bases between. CDR3 sequence (DNA): TGTGCCATCAGTGACAGGGAGGCCACCGGGGAGCTGTTTTTT. As protein: CAISDREATGELFF.

This sequence joins TRBV7-9 and TRBJ2-7; 14 bases line up with TRBD2. Germline V CDR1 and CDR2: SEHNR, FQNEAQ (reference sequence). With 3 bases clipped from V and 6 bases from J, the junction kept 10 bases outside the gene matches. The CDR3 contains 17 residues. The CDR3 nucleotides are TGTGCCAGCAGCTTTAGAGGGACTAGCGGGAGAGAGTCCGAGCAGTACTTC. Protein sequence: CASSFRGTSGRESEQYF.

The V and J genes are TRBV25-1 and TRBJ1-1; D might be TRBD1 (5 bases). The ends were cut back, 7 bases at V and 2 bases at J, with 14 bases in the middle. The CDR3 has 14 amino acids. The germline gives CDR1 MGHDK, CDR2 SYGVNS. The CDR3 loop is CASIDRDRNTEAFF. The CDR3, as DNA: TGTGCCAGCATCGACAGAGACAGAAACACTGAAGCTTTCTTT. Looking up the rest from reference TRBV25-1 and TRBJ1-1 gives the full variable domain: EADIYQTPRYLVIGTGKKITLECSQTMGHDKMYWYQQDPGMELHLIHYSYGVNSTEKGDLSSESTVSRIRTEHFPLTLESARPSHTSQYLCASIDRDRNTEAFFGQGTRLTVV.

The chain uses TRBV7-6 and TRBJ2-7; 8 bases fit TRBD1. The ends lost 5 bases at V and 2 bases at J; junction bases unmatched: 5. The CDR3 contains 14 residues. Germline V gene data show CDR1 as SGHVS and CDR2 as FNYEAQ. The CDR3 region has the DNA TGTGCCAGCAGCCCCATACAGGGGGCCTACGAGCAGTACTTC. Translation gives CASSPIQGAYEQYF.

The table lists this clonotype with a few counts. The chain recombines TRBV2 with TRBJ2-1; no reliable D call. V lost 3 bases and J 1 base, leaving 13 bases between the germline ends. The CDR3 totals 16 residues. Germline CDR1 reads SNHLY; CDR2 reads FYNNEI. CDR3 residues: CASSDLELRSYNEQFF. The CDR3 DNA sequence: TGTGCCAGCAGTGACCTGGAACTGAGGTCCTACAATGAGCAGTTCTTC.

This clonotype was detected a few times. V usage is TRBV25-1 and J usage is TRBJ2-2, with D tentatively TRBD1 (6 bases). The CDR3 is made up of 17 amino acids. The germline V gene encodes CDR1 MGHDK and CDR2 SYGVNS. The V gene lost 1 base and the J gene lost 6 bases, with 18 bases spanning the gap. Written as DNA, the CDR3 is TGTGCCAGCAGTGAATTGGGGTGGGGGCTGACTTCCGGGGAGCTGTTTTTT. Protein: CASSELGWGLTSGELFF. Variable domain in full (rest from reference TRBV25-1 and TRBJ2-2): EADIYQTPRYLVIGTGKKITLECSQTMGHDKMYWYQQDPGMELHLIHYSYGVNSTEKGDLSSESTVSRIRTEHFPLTLESARPSHTSQYLCASSELGWGLTSGELFFGEGSRLTVL.